This TCR beta chain was found in a study of blood T cell repertoires in COVID-19. This clone was counted only a few times. TCRdb keeps only in-frame clones here, not all; method: immunoSEQ multiplex PCR. The table shows approximately 120,000 clones, with approximately 80% occurring only once. The origin of this receptor is a woman between 45 and 65 years old with acute or convalescent COVID-19. Sequencing was carried out using peripheral blood.

The CDR3 nucleotides are TGTGCCAGCAGTGACACCCGGGGTTATCAGCCCCAGCATTTT. Its protein is CASSDTRGYQPQHF. V is TRBV2 and J is TRBJ1-5; D gene ambiguous. The CDR3 is 14 residues long. Per germline, CDR1 SNHLY and CDR2 FYNNEI. V was cut by 3 bases and J by 5 bases, with 11 bases left in between.